The present entry profiles one TCR beta chain with its context. What it recognizes is unknown. The data belong to a study of shared clonotypes between healthy human individuals. This table comes from immunoSEQ multiplex PCR, and its TCRdb copy is limited to in-frame clones, with some not included. The sample contains approximately 2.5 million clones, roughly 93% of which appear only once. Germline V CDR1 and CDR2: MNHEY, SVGAGI. This CDR3 comprises 15 residues. The germline V and J ends were trimmed by 6 bases and 3 bases, with 14 bases remaining between them. Study conclusions and caveats: Investigators collected only blood, and repertoires in tissues likely differ. Estimated clonotype richness was generally higher in naive than memory subsets.

The V call is TRBV6-5, the J call TRBJ2-2; a weak D match, TRBD2 (6 bases). This receptor was obtained from a man between 18 and 35 years old in good health. Some clones in this sample may be carry-over from other donors' samples. The source material was naive CD4+ T cells from PBMCs. Noted subset: CD45RA+ positively selected. The CDR3 region has the DNA TGTGCCAGCAGAACCGGGACTCGAGACACCGGGGAGCTGTTTTTT. Protein: CASRTGTRDTGELFF.